A single sample gave rise to the 31 T cell receptor beta chains below, sequenced in a study of cytomegalovirus exposure and HLA in healthy donors. Both 60 Vbeta primers and 13 Jbeta primers went into the PCR. The assay was immunoSEQ multiplex PCR, and TCRdb's table has in-frame clones only and misses some. The sample carries about 120,000 clones, approximately 15% recorded once. Sequences were obtained from PBMCs. Receptors were obtained from a woman between 18 and 30 years old in good health and CMV-seronegative.

This clone was detected only a few times. The chain links TRBV5-4 to TRBJ2-2, with D maybe TRBD2 (5 bases). This CDR3 has 16 residues. V lost 3 bases, J lost 1 base, and 13 bases lay in between. Germline CDR1 and CDR2: SGHNT and YYREEE (reference sequence). This CDR3 reads CASSSGVGQNTGELFF. CDR3 sequence (DNA): TGTGCCAGCAGCTCCGGGGTAGGCCAGAACACCGGGGAGCTGTTTTTT.

This clone occurred a few times. The chain is built from TRBV30 and TRBJ2-7; the D is unclear. The CDR3 contains 12 residues. CDR1 and CDR2 (germline): GTSNPN, SVGIG (reference sequence). Trimming took off 6 bases at V and 6 bases at J, with 15 bases between the two ends. CDR3 amino acids: CACTYTGIEQYF. The CDR3 DNA is TGTGCCTGTACCTACACGGGTATCGAGCAGTACTTC. Complete variable domain (other parts from reference TRBV30 and TRBJ2-7): SQTIHQWPATLVQPVGSPLSLECTVEGTSNPNLYWYRQAAGRGLQLLFYSVGIGQISSEVPQNLSASRPQDRQFILSSKKLLLSDSGFYLCACTYTGIEQYFGPGTRLTVT.

The rearrangement joins TRBV15 to TRBJ1-2; 8 bases map to TRBD1. The CDR3 covers 15 residues. The V segment lost 5 bases and the J segment 2 bases; nucleotides outside the gene matches: 7. The germline CDR1 and CDR2 sequences are LNHNV and YYDKDF (reference sequence). CDR3 loop: CATSGYRGKNYGYTF. CDR3 DNA: TGTGCCACCAGCGGCTACAGGGGGAAAAACTATGGCTACACCTTC.

This clone was recorded many times. The CDR3 carries no conserved terminal phenylalanine or tryptophan, so it likely arises from a read error. No DNA is shown, since the ends of the CDR3 on it are uncertain; the CDR3 is the one TCRdb lists. V usage is TRBV7-2 and J usage is TRBJ2-7; TRBD2, the D gene given by the table, was not confirmed from the DNA. Germline CDR1 SGHTA, CDR2 FQGNSA. The CDR3 is 10 residues long, ends included. Here the CDR3 reads CASSDFNVIR.

The V call is TRBV4-3, the J call TRBJ2-3; 13 positions match TRBD2. Trimming took 4 bases from V and 4 from J; bases not matched to a gene: 8. This CDR3 is built from 17 residues. Germline CDR1 and CDR2: LGHNA and YSLEER. CDR3 coding DNA: TGCGCCAGCAGCCGCTTGACTAGCGGGGGGCTCGCAGATACGCAGTATTTT. Its protein product is CASSRLTSGGLADTQYF.

This clone was seen more than once but under ten times. This rearrangement joins TRBV11-2 to TRBJ2-7, with a weak D call TRBD1 (6 bases). The CDR3 covers 13 residues. V dropped 6 bases and J dropped 7 bases, with 16 bases sitting between them. Germline CDR1 reads SGHAT; CDR2 reads FQNNGV. CDR3 sequence reads: CASSESGAREQYF. Here the CDR3 DNA reads TGTGCCAGCAGTGAGTCAGGGGCTCGGGAGCAGTACTTC.

This clone was recorded a few times. Other DNA variants within this sample encode the same CDR3. The chain uses TRBV7-9 and TRBJ2-2; no reliable D call. This CDR3 comprises 11 residues. Germline-derived CDR1 and CDR2 are SEHNR and FQNEAQ (reference sequence). V lost 5 bases to trimming and J lost 4 bases, with 2 bases between them. As DNA, the CDR3 is TGTGCCAGCAGCCGCACCGGGGAGCTGTTTTTT. It yields the protein CASSRTGELFF.

V gene TRBV27 combines with J gene TRBJ2-5, with 8 bases that match TRBD2. The CDR3 has 15 amino acids. Trimming at V came to 4 bases and at J to 1 base, leaving 5 bases not matched to a gene. CDR1 MNHEY and CDR2 SMNVEV come from the germline V gene (reference sequence). The CDR3 loop is CASSSAGGPQETQYF. For the CDR3, the DNA is TGTGCCAGCAGTTCCGCGGGAGGTCCCCAAGAGACCCAGTACTTC.

This CDR3 reads CASGVYNEQFF. The CDR3 bases are TGTGCCTCCGGGGTGTACAATGAGCAGTTCTTC. J is TRBJ2-1 and V is TRBV5-4; D perhaps matches TRBD2 (5 bases). The CDR3 is 11 amino acids. The germline gives CDR1 SGHNT, CDR2 YYREEE (reference sequence). The germline V and J ends were trimmed by 10 bases and 4 bases, with 9 bases remaining between them.

This rearrangement joins TRBV10-1 to TRBJ2-7, with TRBD2 identical over 11 bases. The V gene's germline CDR1 is WNHNN and CDR2 SYGVQD (reference sequence). This CDR3 comprises 13 residues. Unmatched junction bases numbered 3, after V lost 9 bases and J lost 2 bases. The CDR3, as DNA: TGCGCCAGATTAGCGGGGGGGGCCTACGAGCAGTACTTC. Translated, it gives CARLAGGAYEQYF.

The chain carries TRBV5-1 and TRBJ2-7, with D perhaps matching TRBD2 (5 bases). The V end lost 0 bases, the J end lost 6 bases, and 13 bases lay between the germline ends. Germline CDR1 SGHRS, CDR2 YFSETQ. The CDR3 has 14 amino acids. The chain's CDR3 is CASSLVSNEGEQYF. Here the CDR3 DNA reads TGCGCCAGCAGCTTGGTTTCGAATGAGGGCGAGCAGTACTTC.

There are a few counts of this clone. This chain links TRBV5-6 with TRBJ2-5; 9 bases match TRBD2. Trimming took 4 bases from V and 5 from J; bases not matched to a gene: 6. Germline CDR1 and CDR2: SGHDT and YYEEEE. The CDR3 runs 14 residues. DNA of the CDR3: TGTGCCAGCAGCCCAGGGACTAGCAGGGAGACCCAGTACTTC. It yields the protein CASSPGTSRETQYF.

This clone was found a few times. This chain joins TRBV6-5 and TRBJ2-5, with TRBD1 matching 9 bases. From germline, CDR1 is MNHEY and CDR2 SVGAGI. After removal of 4 bases from V and 3 bases from J, the junction contained 9 bases not matched to a gene. The CDR3 contains 16 residues. The CDR3 here is CASSSLLGTGKETQYF. The CDR3 nucleotides are TGTGCCAGCAGTTCCCTTCTCGGGACAGGGAAAGAGACCCAGTACTTC.

The chain has TRBV9 and TRBJ2-7, with a tentative D call TRBD2 (5 bases). The CDR3 is 15 residues long. From germline, CDR1 is SGDLS and CDR2 YYNGEE. Trimming cost V 0 bases and J 5 bases, with 15 bases left between them. CDR3 nucleotide sequence: TGTGCCAGCAGCGTAGGCGGAGGATCGGGTAACGAGCAGTACTTC. This translates into CASSVGGGSGNEQYF.

In this sample, this clone turned up a few times. The V and J genes are TRBV5-6 and TRBJ2-1, with TRBD1 matching over 12 bases. The germline CDR1 and CDR2 sequences are SGHDT and YYEEEE. This CDR3 has 16 residues. Trimming removed 3 bases from V and 5 bases from J; junction bases left unmatched: 6. The chain's CDR3 is CASSWGQGAKDNEQFF. The CDR3 DNA sequence: TGTGCCAGCAGCTGGGGACAGGGGGCGAAGGACAATGAGCAGTTCTTC. The full variable domain, completed using reference TRBV5-6 and TRBJ2-1, is DAGVTQSPTHLIKTRGQQVTLRCSPKSGHDTVSWYQQALGQGPQFIFQYYEEEERQRGNFPDRFSGHQFPNYSSELNVNALLLGDSALYLCASSWGQGAKDNEQFFGPGTRLTVL.

The V call is TRBV2, the J call TRBJ1-6; TRBD1 aligns across 9 bases. This CDR3 is 17 amino acids long. The V and J ends lost 4 bases and 2 bases, in that order; junction bases with no gene match: 6. Germline V gives CDR1 SNHLY, CDR2 FYNNEI. CDR3 sequence: CASSGSRQGAYNSPLHF. In DNA form, the CDR3 reads TGTGCCAGCAGTGGGAGCAGACAGGGGGCCTATAATTCACCCCTCCACTTT.

The chain is built from TRBV28 and TRBJ2-5; 9 bases align to TRBD2. J gave up 4 bases and V 3 bases, and 6 bases lay outside the gene matches. There are 15 residues in the CDR3. Looked up from germline, CDR1 is MDHEN and CDR2 is SYDVKM. The CDR3 coding sequence is TGTGCCAGCAGTTTCTCCAGCGGGAGGCGAGAGACCCAGTACTTC. This translates into CASSFSSGRRETQYF.

This clone occurred a few times. The chain has TRBV6-1 and TRBJ2-1, with TRBD2 identical over 8 bases. The V segment lost 7 bases and the J segment 8 bases; nucleotides outside the gene matches: 10. The CDR3 totals 14 residues. Germline CDR1 is MNHNS and CDR2 is SASEGT. The CDR3 nucleotides read TGTGCCAGCATAACGAGCGGGAGCGCTTATGAGCAGTTCTTC. It is translated as CASITSGSAYEQFF.

V gene TRBV30 combines with J gene TRBJ1-5, with unresolved D. Trimming removed 6 bases at V and 0 bases at J, with 12 bases between. The CDR3 covers 14 residues. CDR1 is GTSNPN and CDR2 is SVGIG in the germline V gene (reference sequence). The CDR3, as DNA: TGTGCCTGCCAAGACACAAATAGCAATCAGCCCCAGCATTTT. Protein product: CACQDTNSNQPQHF.

V gene TRBV5-6 combines with J gene TRBJ2-1; D gene uncertain. Trimming cost V 0 bases and J 3 bases, with 4 bases left between them. The CDR3 loop spans 13 amino acids. Germline CDR1 and CDR2: SGHDT and YYEEEE. In DNA form, the CDR3 reads TGTGCCAGCAGCTTGGATCGCTACAATGAGCAGTTCTTC. It translates to CASSLDRYNEQFF.

The DNA of the CDR3 is TGTGCCAGCAGCGCTACCACGGGACACATCTACGAGCAGTACTTC. Translated: CASSATTGHIYEQYF. This sequence joins TRBV7-9 and TRBJ2-7; a possible D gene is TRBD1 (6 bases). The CDR3 length is 15 residues. Germline assignment: CDR1 SEHNR and CDR2 FQNEAQ (reference sequence). V was cut by 5 bases and J by 3 bases, with 17 bases left in between.

The gene calls are TRBV27 and TRBJ2-7; maybe TRBD2 (7 bases). This CDR3 is 15 amino acids long. The V end was cut by 8 bases, the J end by 0 bases, with 17 bases between. Germline CDR1 reads MNHEY; CDR2 reads SMNVEV (reference sequence). CDR3 DNA: TGTGCCAGCGGTCCCTCGGGGGGCCCCTCCTACGAGCAGTACTTC. This translates into CASGPSGGPSYEQYF.

This chain links TRBV5-4 with TRBJ2-7, with 7 bases aligning to TRBD2. CDR3 length: 17 amino acids. Germline V gives CDR1 SGHNT, CDR2 YYREEE (reference sequence). The V segment lost 4 bases and the J segment 5 bases; nucleotides outside the gene matches: 18. The CDR3 nucleotides read TGTGCCAGCAGCCCCCGGGGTAGCGGGCTTAGGTTTGACGAGCAGTACTTC. It is translated as CASSPRGSGLRFDEQYF.

The CDR3 here is CASSIEARRGEKLFF. CDR3 DNA: TGTGCCAGTAGTATAGAGGCTCGCCGAGGGGAAAAACTGTTTTTT. The gene calls are TRBV19 and TRBJ1-4; D ambiguous. CDR3 length: 15 residues. V was pared by 0 bases and J by 8 bases, with 13 bases between. CDR1 and CDR2 (germline): LNHDA, SQIVND (reference sequence).

The chain recombines TRBV7-5 with TRBJ2-7; TRBD2 is taken as the D call from the table, unchecked against the DNA. TRBV7-5 is assigned pseudogene status. CDR3 length: 17 amino acids. The CDR3 DNA is TGTGCCAGAAGCTTAGAGATAGCGGGAGATCCCCAACGGGAACAGTACTTC. It is translated as CARSLEIAGDPQREQYF.

A few counts support this clone. The J gene is TRBJ2-2, the V gene TRBV7-3; 7 nucleotides agree with TRBD2. CDR3 length: 17 residues. Germline V gives CDR1 SGHTA, CDR2 FQGTGA. V lost 2 bases to trimming and J lost 2 bases; unmatched junction nucleotides: 8. The CDR3 bases are TGTGCCAGCAGCTTAGGGCGGGAGTGCGTAAACACCGGGGAGCTGTTTTTT. Its translation: CASSLGRECVNTGELFF.

This clone came up a few times. The chain joins TRBV11-2 to TRBJ2-2, with D possibly TRBD1 on 5 matching bases. This CDR3 region has 17 residues. Trimming pared 3 bases from V and 4 bases from J, leaving 18 bases between. CDR1 and CDR2 from the germline V gene are SGHAT and FQNNGV. The CDR3 sequence is CASSFRQGGPGTGELFF. CDR3 in DNA: TGTGCCAGCAGCTTCCGTCAGGGCGGCCCCGGCACCGGGGAGCTGTTTTTT.

V gene TRBV6-1 combines with J gene TRBJ2-1, with D perhaps matching TRBD2 (6 bases). Germline V lookup: CDR1 MNHNS, CDR2 SASEGT. Trimming cost V 6 bases and J 7 bases, with 19 bases left between them. The CDR3 runs 15 residues. The CDR3 loop reads CASRGKDGRRNEQFF. CDR3 in DNA: TGTGCCAGCAGGGGGAAGGACGGGAGAAGGAATGAGCAGTTCTTC.

This clone turned up a few times. The J gene is TRBJ2-2, the V gene TRBV2, with 7 bases that match TRBD1. V shed 9 bases and J 6 bases; nucleotides not matched to a gene: 7. This CDR3 has 13 amino acids. Germline loops: CDR1 SNHLY, CDR2 FYNNEI. The CDR3 sequence: CASQTGKSGELFF. The CDR3 DNA reads as TGTGCCAGTCAGACAGGGAAGTCCGGGGAGCTGTTTTTT.

To note about this clone: Other DNA variants within this sample encode the same CDR3. This chain connects TRBV6-5 to TRBJ2-1; 7 bases agree with TRBD2. Germline assignment: CDR1 MNHEY and CDR2 SVGAGI. J was trimmed by 3 bases and V by 5 bases; bases with no gene match: 4. This CDR3 has 14 residues. This CDR3 is CASSREVGYNEQFF. The DNA for the CDR3 is TGTGCCAGCAGTCGGGAGGTAGGCTACAATGAGCAGTTCTTC.

This clone came up a few times. This chain joins TRBV19 and TRBJ1-5, with a tentative D call TRBD1 (6 bases). CDR3 length: 13 amino acids. Germline V CDR1 and CDR2: LNHDA, SQIVND (reference sequence). V was trimmed by 5 bases and J by 8 bases, leaving 13 bases between them. The CDR3 loop is CASSWQGREPQHF. The CDR3 nucleotides read TGTGCCAGTAGTTGGCAGGGGCGTGAGCCCCAGCATTTT.